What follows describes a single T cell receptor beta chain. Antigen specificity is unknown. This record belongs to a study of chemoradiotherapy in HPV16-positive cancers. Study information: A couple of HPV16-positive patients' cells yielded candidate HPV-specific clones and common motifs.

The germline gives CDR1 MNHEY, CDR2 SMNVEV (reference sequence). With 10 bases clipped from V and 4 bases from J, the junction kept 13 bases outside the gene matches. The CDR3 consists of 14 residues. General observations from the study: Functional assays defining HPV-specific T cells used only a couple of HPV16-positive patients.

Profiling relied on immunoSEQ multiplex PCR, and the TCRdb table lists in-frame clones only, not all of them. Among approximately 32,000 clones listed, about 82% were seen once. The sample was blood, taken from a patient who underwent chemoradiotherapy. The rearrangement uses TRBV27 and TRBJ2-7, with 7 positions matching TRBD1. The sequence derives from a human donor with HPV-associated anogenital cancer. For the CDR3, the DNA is TGTGCCAACCTATCATACAGGGGTTGTTACGAGCAGTACTTC. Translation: CANLSYRGCYEQYF.